This T cell receptor beta chain stems from a study of shared clonotypes between healthy human individuals. J lost 5 bases, V lost 3 bases, and 5 bases had no gene match. The CDR3 is 14 amino acids. Germline V gives CDR1 SGHTA, CDR2 FQGNSA. Adult Caucasians living in Nashville, Tennessee made up all of the donors. General observations from the study: Rarefaction showed that sequencing of sorted subsets was incomplete (despite large depth). Blood alone was sampled, and tissue repertoires likely differ.

In the case of this clone: Its antigen is undetermined.

Here immunoSEQ multiplex PCR was the method, and the copy in TCRdb shows in-frame clones only, minus some. The table lists 2,500,000 or so clones, approximately 94% of them singletons. The TCR sequence derives from a man aged 18-30 years in good health. Sample: naive CD4+ T cells sorted from blood. The sample's subset: CD45RA+ positively selected. The chain couples TRBV7-2 to TRBJ2-5; 8 bases match TRBD2. CDR3 nucleotides: TGTGCCAGCAGCTTGAGCGGGAGTGGGGAGACCCAGTACTTC. Translation gives CASSLSGSGETQYF.